This T cell receptor (beta chain) was obtained from a study of shared clonotypes between healthy human individuals. The germline V and J ends were trimmed by 3 bases and 3 bases, with 9 bases remaining between them. Germline CDR1 is MNHEY and CDR2 is SMNVEV (reference sequence). The CDR3 spans 13 residues. With regard to this clone: The same CDR3 also results from other DNA sequences found in this sample.

Measured with immunoSEQ multiplex PCR; TCRdb has only the in-frame clones, and not every one. The table lists some 2.1 million clones, 93% of them singletons. CD45RO-negative, CCR7-positively selected cells formed the naive CD8 fraction, excluding terminally differentiated effector memory CD45RA+ cells. The specimen was naive CD8+ T cells from PBMCs. The chain uses TRBV27 and TRBJ2-7; D not certain. The sequence came from a man between 18 and 35 years old in good health. Some clones in this sample may be carry-over from other donors' samples. This chain's CDR3 is CASSFSGNYEQYF. The CDR3 DNA is TGTGCCAGCAGTTTCTCTGGAAACTACGAGCAGTACTTC.